Listed below are T cell receptor beta chains from one sample, sequenced in a study of blood T cell repertoires in COVID-19. Some clones are missing from TCRdb's copy, which holds only in-frame ones; the method was immunoSEQ multiplex PCR. The top ten hold 2.7% of the sample, which has some 70,000 clones, 85% to 90% seen once. Specimen: peripheral blood. The receptors were gathered from a man in his fifties or sixties with acute or convalescent COVID-19. Both conserved end residues are part of each CDR3. The D gene is left open where the match is weak. A clone size is listed for some rows: how often the clone was seen (once, few, many), or a class if it is expanded.

abundance: .; d_gene: .; v_gene: TRBV9; j_gene: TRBJ1-2; CDR3aa: CASSVEGRDGYGYTF; CDR3nt: TGTGCCAGCAGCGTAGAGGGCAGGGATGGCTATGGCTACACCTTC
abundance: .; d_gene: .; v_gene: TRBV4-1; j_gene: TRBJ1-5; CDR3aa: CASSQVGGNQPQHF; CDR3nt: TGCGCCAGCAGCCAAGTTGGAGGGAATCAGCCCCAGCATTTT
abundance: .; d_gene: TRBD1; v_gene: TRBV7-8; j_gene: TRBJ1-1; CDR3aa: CASSVRQGKNTEAFF; CDR3nt: TGTGCCAGCAGCGTTCGACAGGGGAAGAACACTGAAGCTTTCTTT
abundance: .; d_gene: .; v_gene: TRBV7-9; j_gene: TRBJ2-1; CDR3aa: CASSFDNNEQFF; CDR3nt: TGTGCCAGCAGCTTTGACAACAATGAGCAGTTCTTC
abundance: once; d_gene: .; v_gene: TRBV3-1/TRBV3-2; j_gene: TRBJ1-1; CDR3aa: CASSQVGQNTEAFF; CDR3nt: TGTGCCAGCAGCCAAGTTGGGCAGAACACTGAAGCTTTCTTT
abundance: .; d_gene: .; v_gene: TRBV7-9; j_gene: TRBJ1-1; CDR3aa: CASSGIRGTEAFF; CDR3nt: TGTGCCAGCAGCGGAATACGGGGCACTGAAGCTTTCTTT
abundance: .; d_gene: .; v_gene: TRBV6-5; j_gene: TRBJ1-2; CDR3aa: CASAGRKANYGYTF; CDR3nt: TGTGCCAGCGCGGGACGGAAAGCTAACTATGGCTACACCTTC
abundance: .; d_gene: TRBD1; v_gene: TRBV15; j_gene: TRBJ2-7; CDR3aa: CATSRAEPGQGPYEQYF; CDR3nt: TGTGCCACCAGCAGGGCAGAACCGGGACAGGGGCCCTACGAGCAGTACTTC
abundance: .; d_gene: TRBD2; v_gene: TRBV18; j_gene: TRBJ2-3; CDR3aa: CASSPLGGSGSTDTQYF; CDR3nt: TGTGCCAGCTCACCACTTGGCGGGAGTGGGAGCACAGATACGCAGTATTTT
abundance: .; d_gene: .; v_gene: TRBV28; j_gene: TRBJ1-5; CDR3aa: CASSFTSPGQGYQPQHF; CDR3nt: TGTGCCAGCAGTTTTACTTCTCCCGGTCAGGGCTATCAGCCCCAGCATTTT
abundance: .; d_gene: TRBD1; v_gene: TRBV12-3/TRBV12-4; j_gene: TRBJ1-1; CDR3aa: CASSYRGRAFF; CDR3nt: TGTGCCAGCAGTTACAGGGGGCGAGCTTTCTTT
abundance: .; d_gene: TRBD2; v_gene: TRBV27; j_gene: TRBJ2-1; CDR3aa: CASSIRTSGSSEQFF; CDR3nt: TGTGCCAGCAGTATCCGGACTAGCGGGAGTAGTGAGCAGTTCTTC
abundance: few; d_gene: .; v_gene: TRBV10-3; j_gene: TRBJ1-1; CDR3aa: CAIGTGNTEAFF; CDR3nt: TGTGCCATCGGAACAGGGAACACTGAAGCTTTCTTT
abundance: .; d_gene: TRBD1; v_gene: TRBV11-3; j_gene: TRBJ2-7; CDR3aa: CASNLTWDRAPEQYF; CDR3nt: TGTGCCAGCAATCTAACCTGGGACAGGGCCCCCGAGCAGTACTTC
abundance: few; d_gene: TRBD1; v_gene: TRBV18; j_gene: TRBJ1-6; CDR3aa: CASSPYTPGQGSGSYNSPLHF; CDR3nt: TGTGCCAGCTCACCATATACCCCGGGACAGGGATCTGGATCCTATAATTCACCCCTCCACTTT
abundance: .; d_gene: TRBD2; v_gene: TRBV28; j_gene: TRBJ2-1; CDR3aa: CASSWGRTSGRGEQFF; CDR3nt: TGTGCCAGCAGTTGGGGGAGGACTAGCGGGAGAGGTGAGCAGTTCTTC
abundance: .; d_gene: TRBD1; v_gene: TRBV4-3; j_gene: TRBJ2-5; CDR3aa: CASSRYRGLETQYF; CDR3nt: TGCGCCAGCAGCCGATACAGGGGGCTGGAGACCCAGTACTTC
abundance: .; d_gene: TRBD2; v_gene: TRBV10-1; j_gene: TRBJ2-3; CDR3aa: CASRPGTSGTPDTQYF; CDR3nt: TGCGCCAGCAGGCCCGGGACTAGCGGGACCCCAGATACGCAGTATTTT
abundance: .; d_gene: .; v_gene: TRBV4-2; j_gene: TRBJ1-2; CDR3aa: CASSQESRRTGSYGYTF; CDR3nt: TGTGCCAGCAGCCAAGAATCCCGCCGCACAGGGTCCTATGGCTACACCTTC
abundance: .; d_gene: .; v_gene: TRBV28; j_gene: TRBJ2-3; CDR3aa: CASSSSEDTQYF; CDR3nt: TGTGCCAGCAGTTCTAGCGAAGATACGCAGTATTTT
abundance: .; d_gene: .; v_gene: TRBV11-3; j_gene: TRBJ2-5; CDR3aa: CASSFGGDGETQYF; CDR3nt: TGTGCCAGCAGCTTTGGCGGAGATGGGGAGACCCAGTACTTC
abundance: few; d_gene: TRBD2; v_gene: TRBV19; j_gene: TRBJ2-3; CDR3aa: CATKTSGSADTQYF; CDR3nt: TGTGCCACCAAGACTAGCGGGAGTGCAGATACGCAGTATTTT
abundance: once; d_gene: .; v_gene: TRBV29-1; j_gene: TRBJ2-3; CDR3aa: CSVGERVSPQYF; CDR3nt: TGCAGCGTTGGGGAGCGGGTTTCTCCGCAGTATTTT
abundance: .; d_gene: .; v_gene: TRBV11-2; j_gene: TRBJ1-1; CDR3aa: CASSSPSSEAFF; CDR3nt: TGTGCCAGCAGCTCACCGTCCAGTGAAGCTTTCTTT
abundance: .; d_gene: .; v_gene: TRBV6-2/TRBV6-3; j_gene: TRBJ1-1; CDR3aa: CASSYGGAPYQNTEAFF; CDR3nt: TGTGCCAGCAGTTACGGAGGTGCCCCGTACCAGAACACTGAAGCTTTCTTT
abundance: few; d_gene: .; v_gene: TRBV14; j_gene: TRBJ2-7; CDR3aa: CASSQDEALPYEQYF; CDR3nt: TGTGCCAGCAGCCAAGACGAGGCCCTCCCCTACGAGCAGTACTTC
abundance: .; d_gene: .; v_gene: TRBV29-1; j_gene: TRBJ1-2; CDR3aa: CSARTSAGANAYGYTF; CDR3nt: TGCAGCGCCAGAACGTCCGCAGGGGCTAACGCCTATGGCTACACCTTC
abundance: .; d_gene: TRBD1; v_gene: TRBV2; j_gene: TRBJ2-2; CDR3aa: CASSKGQGATGELFF; CDR3nt: TGTGCCAGCAGCAAGGGACAGGGGGCGACCGGGGAGCTGTTTTTT
abundance: .; d_gene: .; v_gene: TRBV27; j_gene: TRBJ1-6; CDR3aa: CASSLRYNSPLHF; CDR3nt: TGTGCCAGCAGTCTCCGCTATAATTCACCCCTCCACTTT
abundance: .; d_gene: .; v_gene: TRBV6-2/TRBV6-3; j_gene: TRBJ2-1; CDR3aa: CASSYQLWNEQFF; CDR3nt: TGTGCCAGCAGTTACCAACTTTGGAATGAGCAGTTCTTC
abundance: .; d_gene: .; v_gene: TRBV2; j_gene: TRBJ1-5; CDR3aa: CASSRQIGNQPQHF; CDR3nt: TGTGCCAGCTCCCGACAGATAGGAAATCAGCCCCAGCATTTT
abundance: .; d_gene: .; v_gene: TRBV30; j_gene: TRBJ1-2; CDR3aa: CASIIGRNYGYTF; CDR3nt: TGTGCCTCCATCATTGGGAGAAACTATGGCTACACCTTC
abundance: .; d_gene: .; v_gene: TRBV27; j_gene: TRBJ1-5; CDR3aa: CASTEIGSGNNQPQHF; CDR3nt: TGTGCCAGCACCGAAATTGGGTCAGGGAACAATCAGCCCCAGCATTTT
abundance: .; d_gene: TRBD1; v_gene: TRBV6-2/TRBV6-3; j_gene: TRBJ1-6; CDR3aa: CASSYGTGGVKNSPLHF; CDR3nt: TGTGCCAGCAGTTATGGGACAGGGGGTGTCAAGAATTCACCCCTCCACTTT
abundance: .; d_gene: TRBD2; v_gene: TRBV10-2; j_gene: TRBJ2-1; CDR3aa: CASSDGTSGRNEQFF; CDR3nt: TGCGCCAGCAGCGACGGGACTAGCGGGAGGAATGAGCAGTTCTTC
abundance: once; d_gene: .; v_gene: TRBV28; j_gene: TRBJ1-4; CDR3aa: CASSSGHATNEKLFF; CDR3nt: TGTGCCAGCAGTTCCGGACACGCAACTAATGAAAAACTGTTTTTT
abundance: .; d_gene: .; v_gene: TRBV7-2; j_gene: TRBJ1-2; CDR3aa: CASSLPPGLERGYTF; CDR3nt: TGTGCCAGCAGCCTCCCCCCGGGACTGGAGAGGGGCTACACCTTC
abundance: .; d_gene: TRBD2; v_gene: TRBV19; j_gene: TRBJ2-1; CDR3aa: CATEVRTSLYNEQFF; CDR3nt: TGTGCCACTGAAGTTAGGACTAGCCTATACAATGAGCAGTTCTTC
abundance: .; d_gene: .; v_gene: TRBV18; j_gene: TRBJ1-4; CDR3aa: CASSPALNEKLFF; CDR3nt: TGTGCCAGCTCACCCGCGTTAAATGAAAAACTGTTTTTT
abundance: .; d_gene: TRBD2; v_gene: TRBV7-8; j_gene: TRBJ2-3; CDR3aa: CASSLAGALAGVADTQYF; CDR3nt: TGTGCCAGCAGCTTAGCGGGAGCACTAGCGGGAGTGGCAGATACGCAGTATTTT
abundance: .; d_gene: TRBD1; v_gene: TRBV5-1; j_gene: TRBJ1-1; CDR3aa: CASSTDRDRVAFF; CDR3nt: TGCGCCAGCAGCACCGACAGGGACCGGGTAGCTTTCTTT
abundance: .; d_gene: .; v_gene: TRBV14; j_gene: TRBJ1-1; CDR3aa: CASSYSGTEAFF; CDR3nt: TGTGCCAGCAGCTATAGTGGCACTGAAGCTTTCTTT
abundance: .; d_gene: TRBD1; v_gene: TRBV11-2; j_gene: TRBJ1-5; CDR3aa: CASSWGQGGNQPQHF; CDR3nt: TGTGCCAGCAGCTGGGGACAGGGCGGCAATCAGCCCCAGCATTTT
abundance: .; d_gene: .; v_gene: TRBV24-1; j_gene: TRBJ2-2; CDR3aa: CATTGELFF; CDR3nt: TGTGCCACCACTGGGGAGCTGTTTTTT
abundance: .; d_gene: TRBD1; v_gene: TRBV30; j_gene: TRBJ1-2; CDR3aa: CAWQLGQNYGYTF; CDR3nt: TGTGCCTGGCAACTGGGACAGAACTATGGCTACACCTTC
abundance: .; d_gene: TRBD2; v_gene: TRBV4-3; j_gene: TRBJ2-1; CDR3aa: CASSQDPLLAGVYYEQFF; CDR3nt: TGCGCCAGCAGCCAAGATCCCCTACTAGCGGGAGTTTACTATGAGCAGTTCTTC
abundance: .; d_gene: TRBD2; v_gene: TRBV5-1; j_gene: TRBJ2-1; CDR3aa: CASSLTSGTLYNEQFF; CDR3nt: TGCGCCAGCAGCTTGACTAGCGGGACCCTCTACAATGAGCAGTTCTTC